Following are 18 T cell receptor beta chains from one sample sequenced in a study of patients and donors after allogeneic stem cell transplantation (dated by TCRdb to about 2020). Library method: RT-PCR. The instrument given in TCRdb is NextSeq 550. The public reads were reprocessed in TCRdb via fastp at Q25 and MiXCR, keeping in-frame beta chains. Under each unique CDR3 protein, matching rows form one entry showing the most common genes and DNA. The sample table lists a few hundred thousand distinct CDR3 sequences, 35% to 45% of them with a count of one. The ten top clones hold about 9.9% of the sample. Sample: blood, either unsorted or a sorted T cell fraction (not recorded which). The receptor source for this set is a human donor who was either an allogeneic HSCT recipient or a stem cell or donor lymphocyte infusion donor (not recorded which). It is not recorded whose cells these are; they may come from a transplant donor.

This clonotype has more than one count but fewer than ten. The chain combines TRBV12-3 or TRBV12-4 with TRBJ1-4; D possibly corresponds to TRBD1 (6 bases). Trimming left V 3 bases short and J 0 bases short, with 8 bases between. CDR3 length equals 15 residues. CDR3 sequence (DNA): TGTGCCAGCAGTTTGGAGGGGGCAACTAATGAAAAACTGTTTTTT. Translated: CASSLEGATNEKLFF.

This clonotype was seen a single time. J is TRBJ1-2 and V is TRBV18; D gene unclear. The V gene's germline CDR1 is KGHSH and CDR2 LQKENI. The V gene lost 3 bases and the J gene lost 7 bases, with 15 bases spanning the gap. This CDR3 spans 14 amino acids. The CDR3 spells CASSPPNLPSGYTF. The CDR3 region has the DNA TGTGCCAGCTCACCTCCAAACCTTCCAAGTGGCTACACCTTC. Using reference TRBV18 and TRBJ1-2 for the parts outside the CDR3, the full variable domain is NAGVMQNPRHLVRRRGQEARLRCSPMKGHSHVYWYRQLPEEGLKFMVYLQKENIIDESGMPKERFSAEFPKEGPSILRIQQVVRGDSAAYFCASSPPNLPSGYTFGSGTRLTVV.

In DNA form, the CDR3 reads TGTGCCAGCAGCTCCTCCCCCGGCGTCCCCACCCTCCACTTT. Amino acids: CASSSSPGVPTLHF. The chain recombines TRBV3-1 with TRBJ1-6; D remains unclear. The CDR3 extends over 14 amino acids. V dropped 5 bases and J dropped 14 bases, with 19 bases sitting between them. From germline, CDR1 is LGHDT and CDR2 YNNKEL (reference sequence).

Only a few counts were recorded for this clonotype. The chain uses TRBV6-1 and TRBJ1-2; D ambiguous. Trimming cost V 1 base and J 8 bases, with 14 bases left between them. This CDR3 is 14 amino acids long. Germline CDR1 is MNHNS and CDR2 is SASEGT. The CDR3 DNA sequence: TGTGCCAGCAGTGAAGTAGGCCTGTCCTGGGGCTACACCTTC. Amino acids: CASSEVGLSWGYTF.

CDR3 loop: CASSWGIGHSDTQYF. CDR3 in DNA: TGTGCCAGCAGTTGGGGGATCGGCCACTCAGATACGCAGTATTTT. The chain links TRBV6-2 or TRBV6-3 to TRBJ2-3; either TRBD1 or TRBD2 may supply D (5 bases each). This CDR3 is 15 amino acids long. From germline, CDR1 is MNHEY and CDR2 SVGEGT. The ends were cut back, 4 bases at V and 4 bases at J, with 15 bases in the middle.

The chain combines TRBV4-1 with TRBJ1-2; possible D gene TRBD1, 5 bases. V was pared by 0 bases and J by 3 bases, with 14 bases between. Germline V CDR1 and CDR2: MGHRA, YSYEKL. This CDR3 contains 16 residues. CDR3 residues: CASSQDTAGWYYGYTF. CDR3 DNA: TGCGCCAGCAGCCAAGATACGGCAGGGTGGTACTATGGCTACACCTTC.

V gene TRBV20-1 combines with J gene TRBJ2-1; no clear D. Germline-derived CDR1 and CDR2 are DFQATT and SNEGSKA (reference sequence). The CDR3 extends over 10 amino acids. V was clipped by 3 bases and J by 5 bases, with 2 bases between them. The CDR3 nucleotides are TGCAGTGCTAGCGACAATGAGCAGTTCTTC. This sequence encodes CSASDNEQFF.

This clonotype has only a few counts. CDR3 residues: CASSPGHYSNQPQHF. CDR3 in DNA: TGTGCCAGCAGCCCCGGACACTATAGCAATCAGCCCCAGCATTTT. This chain uses TRBV6-8 with TRBJ1-5; a weak D match, TRBD1 (5 bases). Germline assignment: CDR1 MNHGY and CDR2 SAAAGT. Deletions cut 6 bases from V and 0 bases from J, with 12 bases between. CDR3 length equals 15 residues.

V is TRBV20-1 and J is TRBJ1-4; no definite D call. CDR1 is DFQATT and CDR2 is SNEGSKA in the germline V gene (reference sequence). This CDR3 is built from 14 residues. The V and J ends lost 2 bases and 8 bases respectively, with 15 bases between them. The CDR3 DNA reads TGCAGTGCTAGATCTAGCCTTTTCGACGAAAAACTGTTTTTT. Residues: CSARSSLFDEKLFF.

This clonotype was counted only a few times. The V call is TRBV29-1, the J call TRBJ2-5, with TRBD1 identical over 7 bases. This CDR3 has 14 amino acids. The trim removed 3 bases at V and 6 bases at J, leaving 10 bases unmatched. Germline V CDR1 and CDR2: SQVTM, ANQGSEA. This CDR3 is CSVDSGQSRKTQYF. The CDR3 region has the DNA TGCAGCGTTGATTCGGGACAGAGTAGGAAGACCCAGTACTTC.

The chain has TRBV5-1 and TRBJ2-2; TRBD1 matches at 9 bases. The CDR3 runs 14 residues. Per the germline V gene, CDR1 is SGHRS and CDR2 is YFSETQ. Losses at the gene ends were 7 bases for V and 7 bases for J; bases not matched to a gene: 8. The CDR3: CASALDRGNGELFF. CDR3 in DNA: TGCGCCAGCGCCCTTGACAGGGGGAACGGGGAGCTGTTTTTT.

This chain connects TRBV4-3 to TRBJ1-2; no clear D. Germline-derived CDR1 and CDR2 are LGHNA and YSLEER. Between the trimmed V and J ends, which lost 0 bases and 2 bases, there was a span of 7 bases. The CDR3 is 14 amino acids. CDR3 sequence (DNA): TGCGCCAGCAGCCAAGACCGCCGGAACTATGGCTACACCTTC. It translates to CASSQDRRNYGYTF.

Here the CDR3 reads CASSIDRGSPLHF. The DNA for the CDR3 is TGTGCCAGCAGCATCGACAGGGGTTCACCCCTCCACTTT. The genes are TRBV7-2 and TRBJ1-6, with 8 bases fitting TRBD1. Germline lookup yields CDR1 SGHTA and CDR2 FQGNSA. This CDR3 has 13 residues. V lost 5 bases to trimming and J lost 9 bases; unmatched junction nucleotides: 3.

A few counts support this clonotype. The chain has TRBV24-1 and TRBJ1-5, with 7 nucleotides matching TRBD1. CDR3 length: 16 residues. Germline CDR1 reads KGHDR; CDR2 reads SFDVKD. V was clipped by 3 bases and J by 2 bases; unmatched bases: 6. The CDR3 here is CATSDPNRGGNQPQHF. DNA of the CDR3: TGTGCCACCAGTGATCCAAACAGGGGAGGCAATCAGCCCCAGCATTTT.

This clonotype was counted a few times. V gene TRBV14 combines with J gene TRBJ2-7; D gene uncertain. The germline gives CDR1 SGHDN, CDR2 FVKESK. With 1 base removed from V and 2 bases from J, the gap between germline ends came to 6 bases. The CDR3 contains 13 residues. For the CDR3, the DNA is TGTGCCAGCAGCCAAGGAAACACCTACGAGCAGTACTTC. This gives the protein CASSQGNTYEQYF.

CDR3 nucleotide sequence: TGTGCCAGCAGCCAAGGAGGCAAGGGGGGCTCTATCTATGGCTACACCTTC. Translation: CASSQGGKGGSIYGYTF. V gene TRBV3-1 combines with J gene TRBJ1-2; tentatively, D is TRBD1 (6 bases). V lost 1 base and J 4 bases, leaving 19 bases between the germline ends. The CDR3 is 17 amino acids. Germline assignment: CDR1 LGHDT and CDR2 YNNKEL (reference sequence).

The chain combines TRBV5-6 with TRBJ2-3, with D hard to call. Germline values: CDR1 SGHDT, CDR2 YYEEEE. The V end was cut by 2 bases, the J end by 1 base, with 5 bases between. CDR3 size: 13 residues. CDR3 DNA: TGTGCCAGCAGCTTTCAACGCACAGATACGCAGTATTTT. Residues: CASSFQRTDTQYF.

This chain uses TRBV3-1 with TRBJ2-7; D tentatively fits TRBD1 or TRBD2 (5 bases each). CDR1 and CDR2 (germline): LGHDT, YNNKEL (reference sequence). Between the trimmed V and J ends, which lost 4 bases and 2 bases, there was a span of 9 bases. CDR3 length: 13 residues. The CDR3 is CASSRGVAYEQYF. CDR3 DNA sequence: TGTGCCAGCAGCCGAGGGGTCGCCTACGAGCAGTACTTC.